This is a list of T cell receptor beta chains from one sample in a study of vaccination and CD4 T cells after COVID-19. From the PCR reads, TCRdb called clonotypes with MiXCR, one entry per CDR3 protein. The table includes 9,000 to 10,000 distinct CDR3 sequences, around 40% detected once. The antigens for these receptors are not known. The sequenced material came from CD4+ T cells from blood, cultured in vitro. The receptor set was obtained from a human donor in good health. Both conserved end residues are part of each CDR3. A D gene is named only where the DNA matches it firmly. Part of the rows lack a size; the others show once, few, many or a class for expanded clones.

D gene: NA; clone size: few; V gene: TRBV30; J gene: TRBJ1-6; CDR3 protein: CAWSLSEDSPLHF; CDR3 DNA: TGTGCCTGGAGTCTAAGTGAGGATTCACCCCTCCACTTT
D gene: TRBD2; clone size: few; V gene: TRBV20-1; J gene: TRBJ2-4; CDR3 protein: CSAPSRGGAKNIQYF; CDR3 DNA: TGCAGTGCTCCGTCCCGGGGGGGGGCCAAAAACATTCAGTACTTC
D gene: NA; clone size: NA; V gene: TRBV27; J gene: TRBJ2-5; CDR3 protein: CASKGSAPRETQYF; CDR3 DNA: TGTGCCAGCAAGGGGAGCGCTCCTCGGGAGACCCAGTACTTC
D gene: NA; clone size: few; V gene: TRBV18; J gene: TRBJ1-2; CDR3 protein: CASSPDRLYGYTF; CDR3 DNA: TGTGCCAGCTCGCCCGACAGGCTCTATGGCTACACCTTC
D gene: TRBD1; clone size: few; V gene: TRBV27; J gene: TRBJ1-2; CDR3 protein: CASSSGTGGRGYGYTF; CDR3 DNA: TGTGCCAGCAGTTCCGGGACAGGGGGCCGAGGCTATGGCTACACCTTC
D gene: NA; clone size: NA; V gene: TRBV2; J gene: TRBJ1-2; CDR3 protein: CASSVGPNYGYTF; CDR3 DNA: TGTGCCAGCAGTGTCGGGCCAAACTATGGCTACACCTTC
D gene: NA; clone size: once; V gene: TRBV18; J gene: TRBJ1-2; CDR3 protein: CASSPRGREDYGYTF; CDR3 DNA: TGTGCCAGCTCACCACGGGGCAGGGAAGACTATGGCTACACCTTC
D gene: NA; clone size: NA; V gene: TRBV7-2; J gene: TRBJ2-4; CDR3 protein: CASSFSLSKNIQYF; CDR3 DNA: TGTGCCAGCAGCTTCAGCTTATCCAAAAACATTCAGTACTTC
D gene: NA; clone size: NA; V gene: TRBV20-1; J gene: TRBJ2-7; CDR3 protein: CSASPGANYEQYF; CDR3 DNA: TGCAGTGCTAGTCCGGGGGCCAACTACGAGCAGTACTTC
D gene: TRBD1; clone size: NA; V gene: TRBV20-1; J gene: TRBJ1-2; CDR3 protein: CSALGQGFLGYTF; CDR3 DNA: TGCAGTGCTCTGGGACAGGGGTTTCTTGGCTACACCTTC
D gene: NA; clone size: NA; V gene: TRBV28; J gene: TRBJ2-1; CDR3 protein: CAIEQGLWRGRRNEQFF; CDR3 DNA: TGTGCCATCGAACAGGGTCTCTGGCGGGGGCGCCGAAATGAGCAGTTCTTC
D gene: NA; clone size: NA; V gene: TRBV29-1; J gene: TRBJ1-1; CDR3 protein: CSVKLSTEAFF; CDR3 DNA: TGCAGCGTTAAATTGTCCACTGAAGCTTTCTTT
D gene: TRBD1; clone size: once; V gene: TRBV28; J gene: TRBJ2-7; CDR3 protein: CASSPRTGGKEQYF; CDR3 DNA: TGTGCCAGCAGTCCGCGGACAGGGGGTAAGGAGCAGTACTTC
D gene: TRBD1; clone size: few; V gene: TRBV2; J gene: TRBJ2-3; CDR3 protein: CASSGRDRDADTQYF; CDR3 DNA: TGTGCCAGCAGTGGGCGGGACAGGGACGCAGATACGCAGTATTTT
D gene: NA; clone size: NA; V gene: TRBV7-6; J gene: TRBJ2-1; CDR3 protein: CASSSRGFKNEQFF; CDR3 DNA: TGTGCCAGCAGCTCTCGGGGGTTTAAAAATGAGCAGTTCTTC
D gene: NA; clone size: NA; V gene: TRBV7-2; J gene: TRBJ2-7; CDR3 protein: CASSYGPGNYEQYF; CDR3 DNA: TGTGCCAGCAGCTACGGGCCAGGGAACTACGAGCAGTACTTC
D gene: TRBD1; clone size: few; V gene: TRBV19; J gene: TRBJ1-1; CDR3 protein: CASSIGQGNLGTEAFF; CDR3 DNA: TGTGCCAGTAGTATCGGACAGGGCAATTTGGGCACTGAAGCTTTCTTT
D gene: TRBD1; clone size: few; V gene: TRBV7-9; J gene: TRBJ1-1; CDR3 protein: CASSPKGANTEAFF; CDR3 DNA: TGTGCCAGCAGCCCGAAGGGGGCGAACACTGAAGCTTTCTTT
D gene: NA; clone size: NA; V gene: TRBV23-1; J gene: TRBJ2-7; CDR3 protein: CASSHSGPGRAYEQYF; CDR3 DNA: TGCGCCAGCAGTCACTCGGGTCCAGGGCGGGCCTACGAGCAGTACTTC
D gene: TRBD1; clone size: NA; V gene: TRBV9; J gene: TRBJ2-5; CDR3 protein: CASSRGGDRGGETQYF; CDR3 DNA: TGTGCCAGCAGCCGAGGGGGGGACAGGGGTGGAGAGACCCAGTACTTC
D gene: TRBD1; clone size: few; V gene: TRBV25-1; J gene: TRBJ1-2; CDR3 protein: CASRGQTNYGYTF; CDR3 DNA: TGTGCCAGCAGGGGACAGACTAACTATGGCTACACCTTC
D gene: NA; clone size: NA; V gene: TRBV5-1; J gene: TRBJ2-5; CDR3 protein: CASKLATGEQQETQYF; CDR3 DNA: TGCGCCAGCAAGTTGGCGACAGGAGAACAACAAGAGACCCAGTACTTC
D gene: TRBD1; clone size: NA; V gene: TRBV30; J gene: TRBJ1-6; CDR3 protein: CAWSAGGSAWNSPLHF; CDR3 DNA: TGTGCCTGGAGCGCAGGGGGTTCGGCGTGGAATTCACCCCTCCACTTT
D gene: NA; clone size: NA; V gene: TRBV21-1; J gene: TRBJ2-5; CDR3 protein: CASSKGPREQETQYF; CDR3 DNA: TGTGCCAGCAGCAAAGGGCCCAGGGAACAAGAGACCCAGTACTTC
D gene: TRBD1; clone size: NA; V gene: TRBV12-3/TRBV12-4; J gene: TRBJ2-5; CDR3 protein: CASSDREETQYF; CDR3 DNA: TGTGCCAGCAGCGACAGGGAAGAGACCCAGTACTTC
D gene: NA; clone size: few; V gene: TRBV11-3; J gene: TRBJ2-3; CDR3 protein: CASSLSRGAKDTQYF; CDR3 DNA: TGTGCCAGCAGCTTAAGCCGGGGGGCCAAAGATACGCAGTATTTT